Shown below are 12 T cell receptor beta chains from a single sample sequenced in a study of T-cell reconstitution after alpha-beta-depleted transplantation in children. Unique molecular identifiers tagged the TCRbeta library. TCRdb called the PCR reads again in MiXCR, with one record for every CDR3 protein. Counted here are about 350,000 distinct CDR3 sequences, about an eighth occurring once; the ten biggest clones make up around 4.5%. Here the sequenced sample was PBMCs, taken from the stem cell graft. These receptors originate from a human donor who donated a stem cell graft to a child with Fanconi anemia.

This clonotype has just a few counts. This chain links TRBV6-1 with TRBJ2-2, with D hard to call. Germline assignment: CDR1 MNHNS and CDR2 SASEGT. With 6 bases removed from V and 6 bases from J, the gap between germline ends came to 11 bases. The CDR3 has 13 residues. The CDR3 sequence is CASRNQPSGELFF. In DNA, the CDR3 is TGTGCCAGCAGGAACCAGCCGTCCGGGGAGCTGTTTTTT.

There are a few counts of this clonotype. The chain employs TRBV6-5 and TRBJ1-1; 8 nucleotides line up with TRBD1. The CDR3 has 16 amino acids. With 0 bases clipped from V and 0 bases from J, the junction kept 3 bases outside the gene matches. Looked up from germline, CDR1 is MNHEY and CDR2 is SVGAGI. The CDR3 bases are TGTGCCAGCAGTTACTCGAACAGGGGGGTGAACACTGAAGCTTTCTTT. This sequence encodes CASSYSNRGVNTEAFF.

This rearrangement joins TRBV4-2 to TRBJ1-2, with TRBD1 identical over 7 bases. Germline V gene sequence: CDR1 LGHNA, CDR2 YNFKEQ. The CDR3 extends over 16 amino acids. Trimming removed 0 bases from V and 5 bases from J; junction bases left unmatched: 9. In nucleotides, the CDR3 is TGTGCCAGCAGCCAAGAAGCAGGGGGTAAACATTATGGCTACACCTTC. The encoded protein is CASSQEAGGKHYGYTF.

This clonotype was observed at least ten times. CDR3 DNA: TGTGCCAGCAGTTTAGTCCGGTTAAAACTGTTTTTT. Its translation: CASSLVRLKLFF. The gene calls are TRBV12-3 or TRBV12-4 and TRBJ1-4, with D uncertain. This CDR3 has 12 residues. With 1 base removed from V and 10 bases from J, the gap between germline ends came to 7 bases.

This clonotype has at least ten counts. The chain recombines TRBV12-3 or TRBV12-4 with TRBJ1-1; D ambiguous. The CDR3 spans 12 residues. Trimming left V 6 bases short and J 7 bases short, with 12 bases between. The CDR3 here is CASSLGPYEAFF. The CDR3 coding sequence is TGTGCCAGCAGCCTCGGGCCTTATGAAGCTTTCTTT.

The chain joins TRBV20-1 to TRBJ2-2; D unresolved. Trimming shortened V by 2 bases and J by 0 bases, and 7 bases separated the two germline ends. CDR3 length: 14 amino acids. In germline, CDR1 is DFQATT, CDR2 SNEGSKA (reference sequence). The CDR3 loop is CSARPQPNTGELFF. In nucleotides, the CDR3 is TGCAGTGCTAGACCCCAACCGAACACCGGGGAGCTGTTTTTT.

This clonotype was found a few times. The CDR3 region is CASSLQNEQYF. CDR3 nucleotides: TGTGCCAGCAGTCTCCAAAACGAGCAGTACTTC. The chain employs TRBV2 and TRBJ2-7; D ambiguous. The CDR3 is 11 amino acids. V lost 5 bases, J lost 5 bases, and 7 bases lay in between. Looked up from germline, CDR1 is SNHLY and CDR2 is FYNNEI.

This clonotype was found many times. This sequence joins TRBV7-9 and TRBJ1-1; 12 bases line up with TRBD1. The germline CDR1 and CDR2 sequences are SEHNR and FQNEAQ (reference sequence). The V segment lost 6 bases and the J segment 5 bases; nucleotides outside the gene matches: 7. The CDR3 spans 15 residues. CDR3 sequence: CASRGQGAQGTEAFF. In DNA, the CDR3 is TGTGCCAGCAGGGGACAGGGGGCGCAGGGAACTGAAGCTTTCTTT. Variable domain in full (rest from reference TRBV7-9 and TRBJ1-1): DTGVSQNPRHKITKRGQNVTFRCDPISEHNRLYWYRQTLGQGPEFLTYFQNEAQLEKSRLLSDRFSAERPKGSFSTLEIQRTEQGDSAMYLCASRGQGAQGTEAFFGQGTRLTVV.

V gene TRBV28 combines with J gene TRBJ1-5; D is possibly TRBD1 (5 bases). There are 14 residues in the CDR3. CDR1 is MDHEN and CDR2 is SYDVKM in the germline V gene. V lost 3 bases and J lost 3, with 9 bases in between. This CDR3 is CASSLPGANQPQHF. CDR3 bases: TGTGCCAGCAGTTTGCCCGGGGCCAATCAGCCCCAGCATTTT.

The chain combines TRBV5-1 with TRBJ2-3, with D unclear. CDR1 is SGHRS and CDR2 is YFSETQ in the germline V gene. Trimming removed 4 bases at V and 6 bases at J, with 12 bases between. This CDR3 has 13 residues. CDR3: CASSLPGEDTQYF. Written as DNA, the CDR3 is TGCGCCAGCAGCCTCCCGGGTGAGGATACGCAGTATTTT.

This clonotype was seen only a few times. J is TRBJ2-1 and V is TRBV5-1; TRBD1 is a possible D gene (6 bases). Per germline, CDR1 SGHRS and CDR2 YFSETQ. The CDR3 totals 16 residues. V lost 4 bases to trimming and J lost 0 bases, with 14 bases between them. The CDR3, as DNA: TGCGCCAGCAGCATAGGACAGTATAGCTCCTACAATGAGCAGTTCTTC. Protein product: CASSIGQYSSYNEQFF.

The V and J genes are TRBV5-1 and TRBJ2-2; D not resolved. The CDR3 has 15 residues. Per germline, CDR1 SGHRS and CDR2 YFSETQ. Trimming pared 0 bases from V and 3 bases from J, leaving 9 bases between. This CDR3 is CASSLGSGDTGELFF. CDR3 nucleotides: TGCGCCAGCAGCTTGGGATCTGGGGACACCGGGGAGCTGTTTTTT.